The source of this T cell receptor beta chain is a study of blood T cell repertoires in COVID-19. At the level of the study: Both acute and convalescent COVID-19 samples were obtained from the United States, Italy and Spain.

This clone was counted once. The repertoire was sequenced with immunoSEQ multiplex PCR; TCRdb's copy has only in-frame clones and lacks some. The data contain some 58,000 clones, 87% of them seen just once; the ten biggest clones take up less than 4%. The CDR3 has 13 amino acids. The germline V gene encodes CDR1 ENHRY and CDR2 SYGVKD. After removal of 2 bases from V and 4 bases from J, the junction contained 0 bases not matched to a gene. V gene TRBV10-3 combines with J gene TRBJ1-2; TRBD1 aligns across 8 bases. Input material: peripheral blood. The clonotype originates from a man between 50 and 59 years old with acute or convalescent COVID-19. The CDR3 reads CAISEDRGYGYTF. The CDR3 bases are TGTGCCATCAGTGAGGACAGGGGCTATGGCTACACCTTC.